This T cell receptor (beta chain) was captured by sequencing in a study of CD4 T cells in relation to SARS-CoV-2 and coronaviruses. On the study more broadly: TCR beta CDR3s were sequenced after roughly 10-day antigen culture of PBMCs. Notes on the study in general: Crossreactivity was assessed only for spike protein, not other viral proteins.

Germline V lookup: CDR1 SGHNT, CDR2 YENEEA. V trimming: 1 base; J trimming: 4 bases; junction bases outside the gene matches: 3. The CDR3 extends over 15 amino acids. Profiled with immunoSEQ multiplex PCR; TCRdb holds only in-frame clones, not every one. The data hold approximately 17,000 clones, with around 80% observed a single time. On this clone: Its specificity is unknown.

Unexposed donor CD4+ T cells date from about 2011-2018, before the COVID-19 pandemic. Isolation of CD4+ T cells took place after 10 days in culture. This TCR was sampled from a human donor in good health. The sample comprised CD4+ T cells from PBMCs, cultured in vitro. V usage is TRBV11-3 and J usage is TRBJ2-1, with 8 positions matching TRBD2. The CDR3 coding sequence is TGTGCCAGCAGCTTAGGAGGACTAGCTTACAATGAGCAGTTCTTC. It is translated as CASSLGGLAYNEQFF.